The 9 T cell receptor beta chains presented below share a single source sample, sequenced in a study of neurological immune-mediated disorders. TCRdb passed the 5' RACE reads through MiXCR, listing each CDR3 protein once. The sample shows about 22,000 distinct CDR3 sequences, over 5% of them seen only once. Specimen: CD8+ T cells from blood. These receptors originate from a man between 18 and 29 years old in good health.

This clonotype showed up many times. The J gene is TRBJ2-1, the V gene TRBV4-1; no clear D. The CDR3 is 15 amino acids. Trimming removed 1 base at V and 3 bases at J, with 10 bases between. Germline lookup yields CDR1 MGHRA and CDR2 YSYEKL. The CDR3 DNA reads as TGCGCCAGCAGCCAAGTATGGGCAGGCTACAATGAGCAGTTCTTC. Amino acid sequence: CASSQVWAGYNEQFF.

Many counts were recorded for this clonotype. The chain combines TRBV20-1 with TRBJ1-1; D might be TRBD1 (6 bases). The germline CDR1 and CDR2 sequences are DFQATT and SNEGSKA (reference sequence). Trimming cost V 6 bases and J 5 bases, with 13 bases left between them. The CDR3 is made up of 12 amino acids. Written as DNA, the CDR3 is TGCAGTGCCAAGAGGGGGATTACTGAAGCTTTCTTT. Translating it yields CSAKRGITEAFF.

The sample holds a few counts of this clonotype. The chain links TRBV20-1 to TRBJ1-1; no clear D gene. The CDR3 totals 12 residues. V lost 2 bases and J lost 4, with 8 bases in between. The germline CDR1 and CDR2 sequences are DFQATT and SNEGSKA (reference sequence). The CDR3: CSARQTRTEAFF. As DNA, the CDR3 is TGCAGTGCTAGACAAACTCGCACTGAAGCTTTCTTT.

This clonotype was detected many times. The chain employs TRBV20-1 and TRBJ2-1, with D tentatively TRBD1 (5 bases). Germline V gene sequence: CDR1 DFQATT, CDR2 SNEGSKA (reference sequence). This CDR3 region has 15 residues. V lost 6 bases, J lost 5 bases, and 20 bases lay in between. CDR3 in DNA: TGCAGTGCCCTTTTTAAGGGGTATCTCAACAATGAGCAGTTCTTC. The encoded protein is CSALFKGYLNNEQFF.

This clonotype was counted ten times or more. V and J are TRBV7-6 and TRBJ2-7; a weak D match, TRBD2 (5 bases). Germline CDR1 is SGHVS and CDR2 is FNYEAQ. The CDR3 contains 15 residues. Trimming took 5 bases from V and 0 from J, leaving 14 bases between them. CDR3 sequence: CASSTEAGFSYEQYF. The CDR3 DNA reads as TGTGCCAGCAGCACCGAGGCGGGTTTCTCCTACGAGCAGTACTTC.

This chain connects TRBV4-3 to TRBJ2-1; no definite D call. Germline lookup yields CDR1 LGHNA and CDR2 YSLEER. This CDR3 comprises 14 residues. The ends were cut back, 0 bases at V and 6 bases at J, with 9 bases in the middle. The CDR3 DNA reads as TGCGCCAGCAGCCAAGAATTCAGAGTCAATGAGCAGTTCTTC. Encoded protein: CASSQEFRVNEQFF.

The table lists this clonotype with many counts. The gene calls are TRBV29-1 and TRBJ1-3; possibly TRBD1 for D (6 bases). V gave up 5 bases and J gave up 4 bases, with 15 bases separating them. The CDR3 extends over 14 amino acids. Looked up from germline, CDR1 is SQVTM and CDR2 is ANQGSEA. In DNA form, the CDR3 reads TGCAGCGTTTTCGAGGGGGTGAGAGGAAACACCATATATTTT. Translation: CSVFEGVRGNTIYF.

This clonotype showed up many times. V gene TRBV20-1 combines with J gene TRBJ1-2; D remains ambiguous. The V gene lost 0 bases and the J gene lost 2 bases, with 19 bases spanning the gap. This CDR3 has 17 residues. CDR1 DFQATT and CDR2 SNEGSKA come from the germline V gene (reference sequence). CDR3 DNA sequence: TGCAGTGCTAGAGATCTAGCGTCGGTCTCCGGGAACTATGGCTACACCTTC. It translates to CSARDLASVSGNYGYTF.

This clonotype was found many times. This chain links TRBV7-2 with TRBJ2-3; D ambiguous. CDR1 SGHTA and CDR2 FQGNSA come from the germline V gene. There are 12 residues in the CDR3. Trimming pared 4 bases from V and 2 bases from J, leaving 4 bases between. The CDR3: CASSYSTDTQYF. The CDR3 nucleotides are TGTGCCAGCAGCTACTCCACAGATACGCAGTATTTT.